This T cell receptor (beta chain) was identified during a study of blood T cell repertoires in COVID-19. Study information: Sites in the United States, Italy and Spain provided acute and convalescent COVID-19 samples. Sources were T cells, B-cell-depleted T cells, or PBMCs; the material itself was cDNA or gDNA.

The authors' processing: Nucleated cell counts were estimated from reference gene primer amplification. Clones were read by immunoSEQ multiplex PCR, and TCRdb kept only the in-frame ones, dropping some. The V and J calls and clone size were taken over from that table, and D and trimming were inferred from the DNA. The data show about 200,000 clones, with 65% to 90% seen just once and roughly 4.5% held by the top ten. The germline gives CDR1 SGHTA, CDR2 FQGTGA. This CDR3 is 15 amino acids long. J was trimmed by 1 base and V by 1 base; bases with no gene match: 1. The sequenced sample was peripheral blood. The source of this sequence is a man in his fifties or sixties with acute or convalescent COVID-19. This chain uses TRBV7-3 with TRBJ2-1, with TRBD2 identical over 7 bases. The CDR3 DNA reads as TGTGCCAGCAGCTTAAGCGGGGGTTCCTACAATGAGCAGTTCTTC. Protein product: CASSLSGGSYNEQFF. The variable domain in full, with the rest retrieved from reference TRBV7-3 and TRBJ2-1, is GAGVSQTPSNKVTEKGKYVELRCDPISGHTALYWYRQSLGQGPEFLIYFQGTGAADDSGLPNDRFFAVRPEGSVSTLKIQRTERGDSAVYLCASSLSGGSYNEQFFGPGTRLTVL.